This TCR beta chain stems from a study of shared clonotypes between healthy human individuals. Findings of the study overall: There were few donors, and this limited the genetic and exposure-history diversity represented. Generally, estimated richness proved larger in naive subsets than it did in memory subsets.

Cells designated naive CD8 were CD45RO-negative and were positively selected for CCR7, with terminally differentiated effector memory CD45RA+ cells excluded. Assay used: immunoSEQ multiplex PCR; TCRdb lists only in-frame clones, some missing. Among 800,000 to 950,000 clones listed, about 96% were seen once. In regard to this clone: Its matching antigen is unknown.

Germline-derived CDR1 and CDR2 are SGDLS and YYNGEE. This CDR3 comprises 15 residues. With 2 bases removed from V and 3 bases from J, the gap between germline ends came to 15 bases. This TCR derives from a man aged 25-45 years in good health. The V and J genes are TRBV9 and TRBJ2-7; D perhaps matches TRBD1 (5 bases). The specimen was naive CD8+ T cells sorted from blood. The DNA of the CDR3 is TGTGCCAGCAGCGTCTCCGGAGTTCAGGGCTACGAGCAGTACTTC. It codes for CASSVSGVQGYEQYF.